This T cell receptor (beta chain) emerged from a study of blood T cells in healthy people across ages. Study-wide findings and caveats: Measured against age, TCR beta diversity per million T cells decreased in a roughly linear manner. Among long-lived donors, naive CD4+ cells were more numerous and diversity higher than in aged donors.

The CDR3 extends over 13 amino acids. The V end was cut by 4 bases, the J end by 7 bases, with 13 bases between. Germline V gene data show CDR1 as SGHTA and CDR2 as FQGTGA. Sample-barcoded 5' priming and a J-beta primer mix drove a second PCR of about 6 to 12 cycles. TCRdb independently ran MiXCR on the 5' RACE reads; one entry per CDR3 protein. The sample contains around 940,000 distinct CDR3 sequences, roughly 51% of which appear only once. This clonotype was counted a single time. What it binds is not known. The clonotype originates from a woman aged 60-75 years in good health. The genes are TRBV7-3 and TRBJ1-2, with a tentative D call TRBD1 (5 bases). The sample comprised blood. The CDR3 DNA follows: TGTGCCAGCAGCTCGTACGTGGGGGGTGGCTACACCTTC. It codes for CASSSYVGGGYTF.